The 20 T cell receptor beta chains in this list originate from one sample, sequenced in a study of cytomegalovirus exposure and HLA in healthy donors. The PCR contained 60 Vbeta and 13 Jbeta primers. Assay: immunoSEQ multiplex PCR; the TCRdb copy retains only in-frame clones and omits some. This sample has 140,000 or so clones, with 75% to 90% found just once. Sequenced material: PBMCs. These receptors were obtained from a man aged 40-49 years in good health and CMV-seronegative.

V usage is TRBV9 and J usage is TRBJ2-2, with TRBD1 as a possible D gene (6 bases). Germline assignment: CDR1 SGDLS and CDR2 YYNGEE. The CDR3 is 16 residues long. V shed 0 bases and J shed 0 bases, with 9 bases lying between them. CDR3 in DNA: TGTGCCAGCAGCGTAGAAAGGGGGACGAACACCGGGGAGCTGTTTTTT. This encodes CASSVERGTNTGELFF.

This clone occurred a few times. This chain uses TRBV7-2 with TRBJ1-1; 7 nucleotides align to TRBD1. Germline lookup yields CDR1 SGHTA and CDR2 FQGNSA. This CDR3 has 16 amino acids. V gave up 1 base and J gave up 1 base; unmatched junction bases: 6. The CDR3 spells CASSLGRGVTNTEAFF. In nucleotides, the CDR3 is TGTGCCAGCAGCTTAGGCAGGGGGGTGACGAACACTGAAGCTTTCTTT. The whole variable domain, filled in from reference TRBV7-2 and TRBJ1-1, reads GAGVSQSPSNKVTEKGKDVELRCDPISGHTALYWYRQSLGQGLEFLIYFQGNSAPDKSGLPSDRFSAERTGGSVSTLTIQRTQQEDSAVYLCASSLGRGVTNTEAFFGQGTRLTVV.

The CDR3 here is CASSGGPRGQDPTDTQYF. CDR3 DNA: TGTGCCAGCAGTGGCGGGCCTCGGGGACAGGACCCAACAGATACGCAGTATTTT. The V gene is TRBV6-1, the J gene TRBJ2-3, with 8 bases aligning to TRBD1. The germline V gene has CDR1 MNHNS and CDR2 SASEGT. CDR3 length equals 18 residues. J gave up 3 bases and V 4 bases, and 15 bases lay outside the gene matches.

In this sample, this clone turned up a few times. The chain employs TRBV5-1 and TRBJ1-1; no clear D. V shed 4 bases and J shed 1 base, with 8 bases lying between them. This CDR3 is 13 amino acids long. CDR1 SGHRS and CDR2 YFSETQ come from the germline V gene. The CDR3 loop is CASSTEGNTEAFF. Here the CDR3 DNA reads TGCGCCAGCAGCACGGAGGGGAACACTGAAGCTTTCTTT.

This clone has more than one count but fewer than ten. This chain links TRBV7-3 with TRBJ1-2; D is unresolved. There are 14 residues in the CDR3. The germline CDR1 and CDR2 sequences are SGHTA and FQGTGA. Trimming left V 6 bases short and J 0 bases short, with 11 bases between. CDR3 DNA sequence: TGTGCCAGCAGACCGGCGGGAGCTAACTATGGCTACACCTTC. Protein sequence: CASRPAGANYGYTF.

The CDR3 region is CASSSQNYGYTF. DNA of the CDR3: TGTGCCAGCAGTTCCCAGAACTATGGCTACACCTTC. V is TRBV28 and J is TRBJ1-2; no firm D call. CDR3 length: 12 residues. V was trimmed by 4 bases and J by 2 bases, leaving 5 bases between them. Germline loops: CDR1 MDHEN, CDR2 SYDVKM.

As DNA, the CDR3 is TGTGCCAGTAGTGATCGGGGGGGCCAAGAGACCCAGTACTTC. Translating gives CASSDRGGQETQYF. V and J are TRBV19 and TRBJ2-5; TRBD2 matches at 8 bases. The length of the CDR3 is 14 residues. V was pared by 5 bases and J by 1 base, with 3 bases of the junction left unmatched. Germline V gene data show CDR1 as LNHDA and CDR2 as SQIVND (reference sequence).

V and J are TRBV5-1 and TRBJ2-2; possibly TRBD1 for D (7 bases). Germline V CDR1 and CDR2: SGHRS, YFSETQ. The CDR3 loop spans 15 amino acids. V lost 1 base to trimming and J lost 5 bases, with 12 bases between them. The CDR3, as DNA: TGCGCCAGCAGCTTGTACAGGGGAGGAACCGGGGAGCTGTTTTTT. This gives the protein CASSLYRGGTGELFF.

The rearrangement uses TRBV15 and TRBJ1-1, with 8 bases that match TRBD1. The CDR3 covers 15 residues. V lost 1 base to trimming and J lost 2 bases; unmatched junction nucleotides: 3. Germline CDR1 LNHNV, CDR2 YYDKDF (reference sequence). The CDR3 DNA sequence: TGTGCCACCAGCAGAGGGGACAGGCCTAACACTGAAGCTTTCTTT. Protein sequence: CATSRGDRPNTEAFF.

The gene calls are TRBV5-8 and TRBJ1-4; TRBD1 is a possible D gene (6 bases). CDR1 and CDR2 from the germline V gene are SGHTS and YDEGEE. The CDR3 is 14 amino acids. Trimming removed 0 bases from V and 4 bases from J, with 7 bases in between. The CDR3 sequence is CASSLEGVNEKLFF. The CDR3 bases are TGTGCCAGCAGCTTGGAGGGGGTTAATGAAAAACTGTTTTTT. The whole variable domain, filled in from reference TRBV5-8 and TRBJ1-4, reads EAGVTQSPTHLIKTRGQQATLRCSPISGHTSVYWYQQALGLGLQFLLWYDEGEERNRGNFPPRFSGRQFPNYSSELNVNALELEDSALYLCASSLEGVNEKLFFGSGTQLSVL.

The genes are TRBV7-8 and TRBJ2-7, with TRBD1 matching 7 bases. Germline CDR1 is SGHVS and CDR2 is FQNEAQ. The junction had 5 bases not matched to a gene; V was cut back by 3 bases and J by 3 bases. This CDR3 has 14 amino acids. CDR3 amino acids: CASSFRQGSYEQYF. As DNA, the CDR3 is TGTGCCAGCAGCTTTAGACAGGGCAGCTACGAGCAGTACTTC.

J is TRBJ2-5 and V is TRBV11-2; a weak D match, TRBD2 (5 bases). The DNA end is a closer match to TRBJ2-7, so the J assignment may be wrong. The CDR3 is 17 residues long. CDR1 and CDR2 (germline): SGHAT, FQNNGV. CDR3 sequence: CASSSIQDSGSFYEQYF. Written as DNA, the CDR3 is TGTGCCAGCAGCTCCATACAAGACTCGGGATCTTTCTACGAGCAGTACTTC.

This clone came up once. CDR3 DNA: TGCGCCAACTTTGACAGGGATAGCAATCAGCCCCAGCATTTT. Amino acids: CANFDRDSNQPQHF. This chain joins TRBV5-1 and TRBJ1-5; 7 nucleotides align to TRBD1. J lost 0 bases, V lost 9 bases, and 6 bases had no gene match. CDR1 is SGHRS, CDR2 YFSETQ, per germline. There are 14 residues in the CDR3.

The chain couples TRBV21-1 to TRBJ2-6; the D call in the table, TRBD1, was not verified against the DNA. TRBV21-1 is an annotated pseudogene. The CDR3 extends over 17 amino acids. The CDR3 reads CASSPSGYSSGANVLTF. CDR3 DNA sequence: TGTGCCAGCAGCCCTTCAGGGTACAGCTCTGGGGCCAACGTCCTGACTTTC.

This clone was picked up one time. V and J are TRBV28 and TRBJ1-5, with 8 bases fitting TRBD1. The CDR3 is 19 amino acids. V was clipped by 2 bases and J by 0 bases; unmatched bases: 12. CDR1 and CDR2 from the germline V gene are MDHEN and SYDVKM. The CDR3 region is CASSLKAGGSFYSNQPQHF. CDR3 DNA sequence: TGTGCCAGCAGTTTAAAGGCAGGGGGCTCGTTCTATAGCAATCAGCCCCAGCATTTT.

The J gene is TRBJ1-1, the V gene TRBV29-1; TRBD1 agrees at 7 bases. The CDR3 is made up of 19 amino acids. CDR1 and CDR2 from the germline V gene are SQVTM and ANQGSEA. V gave up 4 bases and J gave up 11 bases; unmatched junction bases: 31. Here the CDR3 reads CSVASAAKVDRDYFGRAFF. Here the CDR3 DNA reads TGCAGCGTTGCATCCGCCGCTAAGGTAGACAGGGATTATTTCGGTAGGGCTTTCTTT.

The chain recombines TRBV10-1 with TRBJ2-7; 9 positions match TRBD1. Trimming removed 5 bases from V and 7 bases from J; junction bases left unmatched: 15. This CDR3 spans 16 amino acids. Germline lookup yields CDR1 WNHNN and CDR2 SYGVQD (reference sequence). The CDR3 is CASSQETGGVKGEQYF. In DNA form, the CDR3 reads TGCGCCAGCAGTCAAGAAACAGGGGGCGTGAAGGGAGAGCAGTACTTC.

The chain recombines TRBV5-1 with TRBJ2-5, with D uncertain. From germline, CDR1 is SGHRS and CDR2 YFSETQ. The CDR3 spans 13 residues. Deletions cut 0 bases from V and 4 bases from J, with 7 bases between. The CDR3: CASSLVVGETQYF. The CDR3 bases are TGCGCCAGCAGCTTGGTCGTCGGAGAGACCCAGTACTTC.

The chain couples TRBV11-2 to TRBJ2-1, with 7 bases aligning to TRBD2. The CDR3 consists of 13 residues. CDR1 and CDR2 from the germline V gene are SGHAT and FQNNGV. V lost 3 bases, J lost 6 bases, and 2 bases stayed unmatched. CDR3 region: CASSFQRGNEQFF. CDR3 DNA: TGTGCCAGCAGCTTCCAGCGGGGCAATGAGCAGTTCTTC.

V gene TRBV7-2 combines with J gene TRBJ2-2, with 9 nucleotides matching TRBD2. Looked up from germline, CDR1 is SGHTA and CDR2 is FQGNSA. V gave up 5 bases and J gave up 0 bases; unmatched junction bases: 10. The CDR3 consists of 18 residues. The CDR3 DNA is TGTGCCAGCAGCCTAAGGTTTAGCGGGGGATCGAACACCGGGGAGCTGTTTTTT. Translating gives CASSLRFSGGSNTGELFF.